This TCR beta chain was profiled in a study of T-cell memory formation after mild COVID-19. Study summary: Across donors, TCR clusters were largely donor specific.

The authors produced TCR alpha and TCR beta cDNA libraries with sample barcodes and UMIs by 5'RACE using constant-segment primers. TCRdb ran MiXCR on the 5' RACE reads and lists one entry per CDR3 protein. The sample holds 580,000 or so distinct CDR3 sequences, roughly a sixth seen once. Germline trimming cut 6 bases from V and 6 bases from J; bases unmatched to any gene: 14. CDR3 length equals 15 residues. Germline-derived CDR1 and CDR2 are MNHNY and SVGAGI (reference sequence). The source is an adult woman who had mild COVID-19 (a few samples of this study predate the infection). Cell type and time point are not known. The chain links TRBV6-6 to TRBJ2-7; 7 bases map to TRBD1. Sequenced: PBMCs or a T cell subset sorted from them (not recorded which). In nucleotides, the CDR3 is TGTGCCAGCAGCTATAAAGGGGGCGGACTCTCCGAGCAGTACTTC. Translating it yields CASSYKGGGLSEQYF.